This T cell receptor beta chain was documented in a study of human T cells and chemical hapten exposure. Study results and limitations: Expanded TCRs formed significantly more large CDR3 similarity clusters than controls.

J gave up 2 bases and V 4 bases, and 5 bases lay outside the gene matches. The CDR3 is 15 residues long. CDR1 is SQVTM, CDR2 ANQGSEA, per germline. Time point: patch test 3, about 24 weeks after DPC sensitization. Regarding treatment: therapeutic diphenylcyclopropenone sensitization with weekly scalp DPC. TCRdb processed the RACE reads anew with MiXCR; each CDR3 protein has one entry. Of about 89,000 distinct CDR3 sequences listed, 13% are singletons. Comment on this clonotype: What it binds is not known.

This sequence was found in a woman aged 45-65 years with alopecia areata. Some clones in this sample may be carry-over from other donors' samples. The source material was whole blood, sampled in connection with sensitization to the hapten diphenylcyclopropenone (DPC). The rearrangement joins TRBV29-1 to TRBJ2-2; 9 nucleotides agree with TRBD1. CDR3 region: CSVGTGGQNTGELFF. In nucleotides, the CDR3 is TGCAGCGTTGGAACAGGGGGCCAAAACACCGGGGAGCTGTTTTTT.